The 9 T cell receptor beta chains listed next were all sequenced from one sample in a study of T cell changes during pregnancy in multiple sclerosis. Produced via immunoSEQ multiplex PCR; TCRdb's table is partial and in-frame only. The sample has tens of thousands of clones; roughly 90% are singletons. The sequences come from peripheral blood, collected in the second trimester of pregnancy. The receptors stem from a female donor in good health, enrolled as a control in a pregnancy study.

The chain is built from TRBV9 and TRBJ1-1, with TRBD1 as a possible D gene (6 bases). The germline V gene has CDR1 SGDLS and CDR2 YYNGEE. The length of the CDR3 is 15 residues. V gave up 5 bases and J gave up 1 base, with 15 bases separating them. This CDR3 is CASRSTSTGNTEAFF. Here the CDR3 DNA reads TGTGCCAGCAGATCTACTTCGACAGGGAACACTGAAGCTTTCTTT.

Here the CDR3 DNA reads TGTGCCAGCAGACCAGGGCCCCTGGGAGGTGGCTACACCTTC. Encoded protein: CASRPGPLGGGYTF. The chain has TRBV6-1 and TRBJ1-2, with TRBD1 as a possible D gene (5 bases). Germline V lookup: CDR1 MNHNS, CDR2 SASEGT. The V and J ends lost 6 bases and 7 bases respectively, with 18 bases between them. CDR3 length equals 14 residues.

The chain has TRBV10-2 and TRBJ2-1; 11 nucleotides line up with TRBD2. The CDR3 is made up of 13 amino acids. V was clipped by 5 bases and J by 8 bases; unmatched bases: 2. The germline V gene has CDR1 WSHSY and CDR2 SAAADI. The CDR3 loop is CASSSLAGDEQFF. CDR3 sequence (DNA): TGCGCCAGCAGTTCACTAGCGGGGGATGAGCAGTTCTTC.

The CDR3 nucleotides are TGCGCCAGCAGCCCCGGTACTAGTTCCAGCGAGCAGTACTTC. As protein: CASSPGTSSSEQYF. The genes are TRBV5-1 and TRBJ2-7; possible D gene TRBD2, 5 bases. Trimming took off 4 bases at V and 6 bases at J, with 17 bases between the two ends. This CDR3 spans 14 amino acids. Germline-derived CDR1 and CDR2 are SGHRS and YFSETQ.

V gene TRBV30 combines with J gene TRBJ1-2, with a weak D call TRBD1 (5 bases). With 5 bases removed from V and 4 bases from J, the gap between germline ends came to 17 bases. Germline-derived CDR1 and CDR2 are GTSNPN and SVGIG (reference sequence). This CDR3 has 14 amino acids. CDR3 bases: TGTGCCTGGGGTCGCCCCAGACAGCTCTATGGCTACACCTTC. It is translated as CAWGRPRQLYGYTF.

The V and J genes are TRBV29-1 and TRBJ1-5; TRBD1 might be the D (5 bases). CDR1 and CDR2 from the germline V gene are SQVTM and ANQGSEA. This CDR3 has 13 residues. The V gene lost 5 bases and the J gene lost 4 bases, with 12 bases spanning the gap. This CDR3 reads CSVRQGENQPQHF. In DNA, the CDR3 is TGCAGCGTTCGGCAGGGCGAGAATCAGCCCCAGCATTTT.

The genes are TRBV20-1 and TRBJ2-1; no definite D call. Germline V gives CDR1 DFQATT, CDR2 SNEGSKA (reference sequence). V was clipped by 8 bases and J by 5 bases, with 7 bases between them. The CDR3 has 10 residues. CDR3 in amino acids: CSILDNEQFF. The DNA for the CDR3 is TGCAGTATTCTAGACAATGAGCAGTTCTTC.

The CDR3 protein is CASSLWSEETQYF. Here the CDR3 DNA reads TGTGCCAGCAGTTTATGGTCGGAAGAGACCCAGTACTTC. The chain is built from TRBV28 and TRBJ2-5; D remains ambiguous. There are 13 residues in the CDR3. Trimming left V 0 bases short and J 3 bases short, with 5 bases between. Germline loops: CDR1 MDHEN, CDR2 SYDVKM.

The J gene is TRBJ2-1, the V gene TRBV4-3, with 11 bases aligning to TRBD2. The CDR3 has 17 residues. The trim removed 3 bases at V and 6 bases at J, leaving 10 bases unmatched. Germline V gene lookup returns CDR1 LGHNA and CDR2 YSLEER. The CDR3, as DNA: TGCGCCAGCAGCCATTTGGTCGGGACTAGCGGCGCCAATGAGCAGTTCTTC. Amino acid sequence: CASSHLVGTSGANEQFF.